A selection of T cell receptor beta chains follows, all from one sample in a study of blood T cell repertoires in COVID-19. TCRdb keeps only in-frame clones here, not all; method: immunoSEQ multiplex PCR. Of about 120,000 clones listed, 80% to 90% are singletons. The sequencing sample was made of peripheral blood. These receptors originate from a woman between 70 and 85 years old with acute or convalescent COVID-19. The CDR3 runs from the conserved cysteine through the conserved F or W. The D gene is left open where the match is weak. A row's size may be missing; if present it is once, few, many or a size class.

>TRBJ2-1|TRBD2|.|TRBV7-3
TGTGCCAGCAGCCGTGCGACTAGCGGGGGGGCCGATGAGCAGTTCTTC
CASSRATSGGADEQFF
>TRBJ1-2|TRBD1|.|TRBV2
TGTGCCAGCAGTGCAGGACAGGGAAGCTATGGCTACACCTTC
CASSAGQGSYGYTF
>TRBJ1-4|TRBD1|.|TRBV24-1
TGTGCCACCAGTGTTCGGACAGGGGTGAGATCAACTAATGAAAAACTGTTTTTT
CATSVRTGVRSTNEKLFF
>TRBJ2-1|TRBD2|.|TRBV19
TGTGCCAGTAGTATGGACTGGCGGGGGGGCGTTGAGCAGTTCTTC
CASSMDWRGGVEQFF
>TRBJ2-1|TRBD1|.|TRBV7-9
TGTGCCAGCAGCCCGGTAGGGCAGGGGGTTATCAATGATGAGCAGTTCTTC
CASSPVGQGVINDEQFF
>TRBJ1-2|TRBD1|.|TRBV3-1/TRBV3-2
TGTGCCAGCAGCCAAGGGACAGGACTATATGGCTACACCTTC
CASSQGTGLYGYTF
>TRBJ2-3|TRBD2|.|TRBV28
TGTGCCAGCAGTCCAGCCTTCTCTCGGGGCCTAGCGGGGGCGCGGGATACGCAGTATTTT
CASSPAFSRGLAGARDTQYF
>TRBJ1-1|.|.|TRBV5-1
TGCGCCAGCAGCTCCCAGGGAGGTGACACTGAAGCTTTCTTT
CASSSQGGDTEAFF
>TRBJ1-5|TRBD1|.|TRBV27
TGTGCCAGCAGTACGAAACAGGGGGGGAATCAGCCCCAGCATTTT
CASSTKQGGNQPQHF
>TRBJ1-2|.|.|TRBV5-8
TGTGCCAGCAGCCCTTACACGTCAGGGCTATACTATGGCTACACCTTC
CASSPYTSGLYYGYTF
>TRBJ1-2|.|.|TRBV24-1
TGTGCCACCAGTGATTTCTCCTATGGCTACACCTTC
CATSDFSYGYTF
>TRBJ1-6|TRBD1|.|TRBV14
TGTGCCAGCAGCCCCCAAGGGGGCGGGAATTCACCCCTCCACTTT
CASSPQGGGNSPLHF
>TRBJ1-6|.|.|TRBV28
TGTGCCAGCAGCCGAAAGGCAGGGATACTTAATTCACCCCTCCACTTT
CASSRKAGILNSPLHF
>TRBJ1-1|TRBD1|once|TRBV6-5
TGTGCCAGCAGTTACTCGAACAGGGGGGAGTCTGGAGCTTTCTTT
CASSYSNRGESGAFF
>TRBJ2-7|TRBD1|.|TRBV19
TGTGCCAGTAGTAGTGGGACAGGGCCCTACGAGCAGTACTTC
CASSSGTGPYEQYF
>TRBJ1-6|.|.|TRBV18
TGTGCCAGCTCGCGTGGGGAGGGTGGATCACCCCTCCACTTT
CASSRGEGGSPLHF
>TRBJ2-7|.|.|TRBV6-5
TGTGCCAGCAGTTACTCAGGGGTATCCTACGAGCAGTACTTC
CASSYSGVSYEQYF